One sample yielded the 9 T cell receptor beta chains listed below, sequenced in a study of T cell responses to AZD1222 COVID-19 vaccine. This table comes from immunoSEQ multiplex PCR, and its TCRdb copy is limited to in-frame clones, with some not included. The table shows about 130,000 clones, with just under 95% occurring only once. Sequenced material: peripheral blood, taken 28 days after the second AZD1222 dose. The receptor set was obtained from an adult who received the AZD1222 COVID-19 vaccine.

The chain links TRBV6-5 to TRBJ2-2, with 8 nucleotides matching TRBD1. This CDR3 has 15 residues. J lost 6 bases, V lost 6 bases, and 9 bases had no gene match. Germline V lookup: CDR1 MNHEY, CDR2 SVGAGI. CDR3 loop: CASSGNRGAPGELFF. The DNA for the CDR3 is TGTGCCAGCAGCGGTAACAGGGGGGCTCCCGGGGAGCTGTTTTTT.

This rearrangement joins TRBV15 to TRBJ2-5; D gene uncertain. There are 14 residues in the CDR3. The V gene lost 0 bases and the J gene lost 5 bases, with 10 bases spanning the gap. Germline V gene sequence: CDR1 LNHNV, CDR2 YYDKDF (reference sequence). CDR3 loop: CATSRDTGKETQYF. The CDR3 DNA reads as TGTGCCACCAGCAGAGACACTGGGAAGGAGACCCAGTACTTC.

This clone occurred once. The J gene is TRBJ2-2, the V gene TRBV5-1; D remains unclear. Germline V gives CDR1 SGHRS, CDR2 YFSETQ. The CDR3 runs 14 residues. V was trimmed by 0 bases and J by 4 bases, leaving 7 bases between them. In nucleotides, the CDR3 is TGCGCCAGCAGCTTGGCTACAGCCACCGGGGAGCTGTTTTTT. Residues: CASSLATATGELFF. Drawing the rest from reference TRBV5-1 and TRBJ2-2, the complete variable domain is KAGVTQTPRYLIKTRGQQVTLSCSPISGHRSVSWYQQTPGQGLQFLFEYFSETQRNKGNFPGRFSGRQFSNSRSEMNVSTLELGDSALYLCASSLATATGELFFGEGSRLTVL.

This sequence joins TRBV5-1 and TRBJ2-2; 7 bases fit TRBD1. V shed 3 bases and J 5 bases; nucleotides not matched to a gene: 4. The CDR3 is 14 residues long. The V gene's germline CDR1 is SGHRS and CDR2 YFSETQ. CDR3 nucleotides: TGCGCCAGCAGCTGGACAGGAGGAACCGGGGAGCTGTTTTTT. Protein product: CASSWTGGTGELFF.

This chain uses TRBV3-1 (or the pseudogene TRBV3-2) with TRBJ1-1, with D unclear. The germline V and J ends were trimmed by 4 bases and 12 bases, with 24 bases remaining between them. The germline V gene has CDR1 LGHDT and CDR2 YNNKEL (reference sequence). This CDR3 is 15 amino acids long. The CDR3 DNA reads TGTGCCAGCAGCCTAGCCCTTACGAGCCAAGCGGGGACTTTCTTT. It translates to CASSLALTSQAGTFF.

The chain combines TRBV5-6 with TRBJ2-2; D ambiguous. Germline V gene sequence: CDR1 SGHDT, CDR2 YYEEEE. This CDR3 has 11 residues. V lost 3 bases and J lost 5, with 2 bases in between. CDR3 nucleotides: TGTGCCAGCAGCTCAACCGGGGAGCTGTTTTTT. Its translation: CASSSTGELFF.

The chain combines TRBV30 with TRBJ1-1; D gene unclear. The CDR3 runs to 12 residues. The ends were cut back, 3 bases at V and 5 bases at J, with 10 bases in the middle. Germline V lookup: CDR1 GTSNPN, CDR2 SVGIG (reference sequence). The CDR3 loop is CAWSGYITEAFF. CDR3 DNA: TGTGCCTGGAGCGGATACATTACTGAAGCTTTCTTT.

V and J are TRBV4-1 and TRBJ2-2, with 9 positions matching TRBD1. V dropped 4 bases and J dropped 6; count of bases not matched to a gene: 6. The CDR3 extends over 15 amino acids. Germline V gene lookup returns CDR1 MGHRA and CDR2 YSYEKL. Here the CDR3 DNA reads TGCGCCAGCAGCCTTACGGGACAGGGCGCCGGGGAGCTGTTTTTT. Translated, it gives CASSLTGQGAGELFF.

The rearrangement uses TRBV6-5 and TRBJ1-5, with a tentative D call TRBD1 (6 bases). Germline-derived CDR1 and CDR2 are MNHEY and SVGAGI. The CDR3 has 15 residues. V lost 8 bases, J lost 3 bases, and 17 bases lay in between. For the CDR3, the DNA is TGTGCCAGCGGGGAACGGACAGCACCCAATCAGCCCCAGCATTTT. This codes for CASGERTAPNQPQHF.